This passage covers 28 T cell receptor beta chains from one sample sequenced in a study of T-cell memory formation after mild COVID-19. Each CDR3 protein gets one entry after TCRdb re-called the 5' RACE reads with MiXCR. The sample shows about 290,000 distinct CDR3 sequences, more than 15% of them seen only once. The sequenced sample was PBMCs or a T cell subset sorted from them (not recorded which). Receptors were obtained from a man aged 18 to 29 who had mild COVID-19 (a few samples of this study predate the infection). Cell type and time point are not known.

The table lists this clonotype with many counts. CDR3 amino acids: CASSSTGAVGTEAFF. CDR3 DNA: TGCGCCAGCAGCTCCACAGGGGCTGTGGGCACTGAAGCTTTCTTT. The chain recombines TRBV5-1 with TRBJ1-1; 7 bases align to TRBD1. Trimming removed 3 bases from V and 4 bases from J; junction bases left unmatched: 9. The CDR3 spans 15 residues. CDR1 SGHRS and CDR2 YFSETQ come from the germline V gene.

The chain combines TRBV11-2 with TRBJ2-1; 10 positions match TRBD2. Germline CDR1 SGHAT, CDR2 FQNNGV. J gave up 7 bases and V 4 bases, and 10 bases lay outside the gene matches. This CDR3 contains 16 residues. The CDR3 bases are TGTGCCAGCAGCTCCTATCTAGCGGGGGAAGGTAATGAGCAGTTCTTC. Its protein product is CASSSYLAGEGNEQFF.

This clonotype was seen more than once but under ten times. The chain has TRBV7-9 and TRBJ2-2; D could derive from TRBD1 or TRBD2 (5 bases each). This CDR3 is built from 15 residues. Germline CDR1 reads SEHNR; CDR2 reads FQNEAQ (reference sequence). Trimming stripped 3 bases from V and 7 bases from J, with 15 bases between. The CDR3 sequence: CASSFRDGGDGELFF. CDR3 bases: TGTGCCAGCAGCTTCCGGGACGGAGGCGACGGGGAGCTGTTTTTT.

This clonotype was found a few times. This chain links TRBV20-1 with TRBJ1-5, with unresolved D. This CDR3 comprises 15 residues. The germline V gene encodes CDR1 DFQATT and CDR2 SNEGSKA (reference sequence). V was cut by 3 bases and J by 4 bases, with 16 bases left in between. In nucleotides, the CDR3 is TGCAGTGCTAGGGTCGGCCGGGGTGTGAATCAGCCCCAGCATTTT. It encodes CSARVGRGVNQPQHF.

This chain connects TRBV27 to TRBJ1-1, with TRBD1 as a possible D gene (5 bases). Germline V gene data show CDR1 as MNHEY and CDR2 as SMNVEV (reference sequence). V gave up 3 bases and J gave up 6 bases, with 11 bases separating them. CDR3 length: 13 residues. The CDR3 DNA reads as TGTGCCAGCAGTTTCCAGGGCCTCGCTGAAGCTTTCTTT. Its protein product is CASSFQGLAEAFF.

Only a few counts were recorded for this clonotype. The V call is TRBV18, the J call TRBJ2-7, with 7 nucleotides matching TRBD2. The CDR3 sequence is 15 residues long. V lost 3 bases, J lost 6 bases, and 11 bases stayed unmatched. In germline, CDR1 is KGHSH, CDR2 LQKENI. CDR3 DNA sequence: TGTGCCAGCTCACCCACGGCGGGGGAGCAGAGCGAGCAGTACGTC. Amino acids: CASSPTAGEQSEQYV.

This chain's CDR3 is CASSNRQLMNTEAFF. In DNA, the CDR3 is TGTGCCAGCAGTAACCGACAGCTCATGAACACTGAAGCTTTCTTT. This chain uses TRBV12-3 or TRBV12-4 with TRBJ1-1, with D possibly TRBD1 on 5 matching bases. V lost 5 bases, J lost 0 bases, and 13 bases lay in between. This CDR3 spans 15 amino acids.

This clonotype was counted between two and nine times. The V call is TRBV12-3 or TRBV12-4, the J call TRBJ2-7, with TRBD2 matching 9 bases. The CDR3 covers 16 residues. The J segment lost 2 bases and the V segment lost 6 bases, leaving 11 bases of the junction unmatched. The chain's CDR3 is CASSLRRGGHPYEQYF. CDR3 DNA sequence: TGTGCCAGCAGCCTAAGGCGGGGGGGCCACCCCTACGAGCAGTACTTC.

This sequence joins TRBV5-4 and TRBJ2-7, with 8 bases lining up with TRBD1. CDR1 and CDR2 (germline): SGHNT, YYREEE (reference sequence). Trimming removed 2 bases from V and 0 bases from J; junction bases left unmatched: 1. The CDR3 totals 14 residues. The CDR3 sequence: CASSFTGGSYEQYF. The CDR3 bases are TGTGCCAGCAGCTTCACAGGGGGCTCCTACGAGCAGTACTTC.

The gene calls are TRBV14 and TRBJ2-1; 7 bases line up with TRBD1. From germline, CDR1 is SGHDN and CDR2 FVKESK. The V and J ends lost 2 bases and 9 bases, in that order; junction bases with no gene match: 10. The CDR3 length is 15 residues. In DNA form, the CDR3 reads TGTGCCAGCAGCCAAAACAGGGGCCCGTATACTGAGCAGTTCTTC. It encodes CASSQNRGPYTEQFF.

The chain carries TRBV7-3 and TRBJ2-1; 8 nucleotides align to TRBD2. Germline trimming cut 6 bases from V and 2 bases from J; bases unmatched to any gene: 6. CDR1 is SGHTA, CDR2 FQGTGA, per germline. This CDR3 has 15 amino acids. CDR3 in DNA: TGTGCCAGCAGGTCCACAGCGGGGGCCTACAATGAGCAGTTCTTC. Its translation: CASRSTAGAYNEQFF.

This clonotype was recorded once. The chain couples TRBV30 to TRBJ2-5, with 9 bases fitting TRBD1. J was trimmed by 5 bases and V by 5 bases; bases with no gene match: 0. Germline CDR1 and CDR2: GTSNPN and SVGIG (reference sequence). The CDR3 loop spans 11 amino acids. The CDR3 nucleotides are TGTGCCTGGGGGACAGGGGAGACCCAGTACTTC. Translation gives CAWGTGETQYF.

CDR3 residues: CSARLADARETQYF. The CDR3 bases are TGCAGTGCGAGACTAGCGGATGCCCGAGAGACCCAGTACTTC. The chain couples TRBV20-1 to TRBJ2-5, with 9 bases lining up with TRBD2. The CDR3 totals 14 residues. J gave up 4 bases and V 6 bases, and 9 bases lay outside the gene matches. Germline V gene lookup returns CDR1 DFQATT and CDR2 SNEGSKA (reference sequence).

The chain employs TRBV12-3 or TRBV12-4 and TRBJ1-6; 7 bases align to TRBD1. With V trimmed by 7 bases and J by 7 bases, 10 bases remained unmatched. This CDR3 has 15 amino acids. In DNA, the CDR3 is TGTGCCAGCACTCCACCAGGGGGGAGGAATTCACCCCTCCACTTT. It encodes CASTPPGGRNSPLHF.

This sequence joins TRBV18 and TRBJ2-6, with 7 bases that match TRBD1. This CDR3 is built from 17 residues. Looked up from germline, CDR1 is KGHSH and CDR2 is LQKENI. Losses at the gene ends were 6 bases for V and 2 bases for J; bases not matched to a gene: 10. CDR3 DNA: TGTGCCAGCTCCCCAGAAACAGGGGCTGCTGGGGCCAACGTCCTGACTTTC. Its translation: CASSPETGAAGANVLTF.

The chain carries TRBV7-6 and TRBJ2-3; no clear D. With 5 bases removed from V and 5 bases from J, the gap between germline ends came to 8 bases. The germline gives CDR1 SGHVS, CDR2 FNYEAQ. This CDR3 has 12 amino acids. The CDR3 sequence: CASSPTRDTQYF. The CDR3 DNA reads as TGTGCCAGCAGCCCAACCCGAGATACGCAGTATTTT.

This clonotype has a handful of counts. The chain has TRBV6-5 and TRBJ2-2; TRBD1 matches 10 bases. From germline, CDR1 is MNHEY and CDR2 SVGAGI. The CDR3 runs 16 residues. Trimming cost V 2 bases and J 6 bases; bases outside gene matches: 6. CDR3 in DNA: TGTGCCAGCAGTTACCTCGCCGGGACAGGGGCCGGGGAGCTGTTTTTT. Encoded protein: CASSYLAGTGAGELFF.

This clonotype has a handful of counts. The chain recombines TRBV2 with TRBJ1-6; 10 nucleotides match TRBD1. J lost 7 bases, V lost 3 bases, and 3 bases had no gene match. Germline V lookup: CDR1 SNHLY, CDR2 FYNNEI. CDR3 length: 15 residues. In nucleotides, the CDR3 is TGTGCCAGCAGTGAGGAGGGACAGGGGAATTCACCCCTCCACTTT. Translation: CASSEEGQGNSPLHF.

J is TRBJ1-1 and V is TRBV2, with D hard to call. V lost 3 bases, J lost 1 base, and 6 bases lay in between. The CDR3 spans 13 residues. CDR1 is SNHLY and CDR2 is FYNNEI in the germline V gene. CDR3 in amino acids: CASSDMRNTEAFF. CDR3 DNA: TGTGCCAGCAGTGATATGAGGAACACTGAAGCTTTCTTT.

The gene calls are TRBV7-2 and TRBJ2-4, with D perhaps matching TRBD1 (6 bases). V was cut by 2 bases and J by 0 bases, with 11 bases left in between. Germline CDR1 and CDR2: SGHTA and FQGNSA. The CDR3 extends over 16 amino acids. This CDR3 reads CASSLSGATAKNIQYF. CDR3 nucleotide sequence: TGTGCCAGCAGCTTATCAGGGGCTACAGCCAAAAACATTCAGTACTTC.

This clonotype was counted a few times. The chain couples TRBV29-1 to TRBJ1-3; unclear D gene. CDR3 length: 13 amino acids. Germline V gene data show CDR1 as SQVTM and CDR2 as ANQGSEA. V lost 5 bases and J 1 base, leaving 9 bases between the germline ends. The CDR3 loop is CSVSGISGNTIYF. The CDR3 nucleotides read TGCAGCGTTTCGGGAATTTCTGGAAACACCATATATTTT.

Many counts were recorded for this clonotype. The chain carries TRBV28 and TRBJ2-2; 8 bases are a match to TRBD1. This CDR3 has 15 residues. Germline V gene lookup returns CDR1 MDHEN and CDR2 SYDVKM. Trimming at V came to 6 bases and at J to 3 bases, leaving 6 bases not matched to a gene. CDR3 DNA: TGTGCCAGCAGGCTTACAGGGGGATACACCGGGGAGCTGTTTTTT. It is translated as CASRLTGGYTGELFF.

V and J are TRBV4-3 and TRBJ2-3; 8 nucleotides match TRBD1. The CDR3 loop spans 15 amino acids. The V and J ends lost 6 bases and 3 bases, in that order; junction bases with no gene match: 8. Germline values: CDR1 LGHNA, CDR2 YSLEER. DNA for the CDR3: TGCGCCAGCAGTGTGACAGGGGCGATAACAGATACGCAGTATTTT. Amino acids: CASSVTGAITDTQYF.

This clonotype was seen only a few times. This chain links TRBV5-6 with TRBJ2-5, with D tentatively TRBD2 (6 bases). The CDR3 consists of 16 residues. Per germline, CDR1 SGHDT and CDR2 YYEEEE. V was clipped by 0 bases and J by 1 base, with 13 bases between them. CDR3 in amino acids: CASSLASSVLQETQYF. DNA for the CDR3: TGTGCCAGCAGCTTGGCGTCTAGCGTCCTCCAAGAGACCCAGTACTTC.

This chain links TRBV4-3 with TRBJ1-2, with 7 bases that match TRBD1. Germline-derived CDR1 and CDR2 are LGHNA and YSLEER. The V gene end was trimmed by 3 bases and the J gene end by 8 bases; junction bases not matched to a gene: 6. CDR3 length equals 13 residues. CDR3 in DNA: TGCGCCAGCAGCCAGGGACAGATGGGGGGCTACACCTTC. The encoded protein is CASSQGQMGGYTF.

J is TRBJ1-1 and V is TRBV5-1; no clear D. The CDR3 loop spans 13 amino acids. V lost 5 bases to trimming and J lost 10 bases, with 18 bases between them. The V gene's germline CDR1 is SGHRS and CDR2 YFSETQ. The CDR3 DNA follows: TGCGCCAGCAGGTTGACCGGAGAAAAAAGAGCTTTCTTT. This sequence encodes CASRLTGEKRAFF.

This clonotype came up a few times. The chain links TRBV20-1 to TRBJ1-5; D possibly corresponds to TRBD1 (6 bases). Germline assignment: CDR1 DFQATT and CDR2 SNEGSKA (reference sequence). Trimming left V 6 bases short and J 3 bases short, with 12 bases between. This CDR3 has 13 residues. The CDR3 spells CSATTGINQPQHF. The CDR3 nucleotides are TGCAGTGCGACGACAGGAATCAATCAGCCCCAGCATTTT.

This chain joins TRBV5-1 and TRBJ2-2; 12 nucleotides align to TRBD2. Germline V gives CDR1 SGHRS, CDR2 YFSETQ. V lost 0 bases, J lost 2 bases, and 5 bases stayed unmatched. This CDR3 contains 18 residues. CDR3 DNA: TGCGCCAGCAGCTTGGCCTGGACTAGCGGGGTCAACACCGGGGAGCTGTTTTTT. Translated, it gives CASSLAWTSGVNTGELFF.